This T cell receptor beta chain was found in a study of blood T cells in healthy people across ages. Background on the study: Through template switching, about one barcoded beta molecule was captured per two T cells, as measured in model experiments.

This clonotype was observed many times. As yet, its antigen is unknown. Collection of around 10 milliliters of peripheral blood was performed for each donor. Study-level results: Significant beta diversity loss was already apparent by age approximately 38, declining roughly linearly.

The second PCR ran about 6 to 12 cycles with a sample-barcoded 5' primer and J-beta primers. Each cDNA molecule, via a template-switch adaptor with 12 random nucleotides, was tagged. TCRdb re-called the 5' RACE reads through MiXCR, storing one row per CDR3 protein. The sample shows hundreds of thousands of distinct CDR3 sequences, 25% to 30% of them seen only once. Sequences were obtained from blood. The receptor comes from a woman in her seventies in good health.

The CDR3 sequence: CASSLSGTSAPNEQFF. The CDR3 DNA reads as TGTGCCAGCAGCCTCTCCGGGACAAGCGCCCCCAATGAGCAGTTCTTC. The rearrangement uses TRBV9 and TRBJ2-5; TRBD1 is a possible D gene (6 bases). The end of the DNA aligns better with TRBJ2-1, so the J call may be wrong. Germline V CDR1 and CDR2: SGDLS, YYNGEE. The CDR3 totals 16 residues.